The 27 T cell receptor beta chains below all came from one sample that was sequenced in a study of early T cells in non-severe SARS-CoV-2 infection. From the 5' RACE reads, TCRdb called clonotypes with MiXCR, one entry per CDR3 protein. The table lists some 16,000 distinct CDR3 sequences, roughly 5.1% of them singletons. Sequenced input: whole blood. These receptors were collected from an adult who was a healthcare worker with PCR-confirmed SARS-CoV-2 infection or an uninfected control (not recorded which).

By sample share, this clonotype is medium-sized. The chain is built from TRBV5-4 and TRBJ2-4; 8 bases map to TRBD1. The germline gives CDR1 SGHNT, CDR2 YYREEE (reference sequence). This CDR3 is built from 15 residues. V was clipped by 4 bases and J by 7 bases; unmatched bases: 10. CDR3 in DNA: TGTGCCAGCAGCCAGTTACAGGGGGTAAAGAACATTCAGTACTTC. Translated: CASSQLQGVKNIQYF.

A few counts support this clonotype. This chain joins TRBV20-1 and TRBJ2-3; D is unresolved. CDR3 length: 14 amino acids. Per the germline V gene, CDR1 is DFQATT and CDR2 is SNEGSKA (reference sequence). V lost 3 bases and J 3 bases, leaving 13 bases between the germline ends. CDR3 nucleotides: TGCAGTGCTAGTCGGCCCGTTGGGACAGATACGCAGTATTTT. Its protein is CSASRPVGTDTQYF.

In its sample, this clonotype was seen many times. V and J are TRBV28 and TRBJ1-5; no firm D call. V lost 6 bases and J lost 3, with 9 bases in between. The length of the CDR3 is 13 residues. In germline, CDR1 is MDHEN, CDR2 SYDVKM. In DNA, the CDR3 is TGTGCCAGCAGATCCGGGATCAATCAGCCCCAGCATTTT. It translates to CASRSGINQPQHF.

V usage is TRBV20-1 and J usage is TRBJ2-7, with D tentatively TRBD1 or TRBD2 (5 bases each). The CDR3 covers 13 residues. CDR1 and CDR2 from the germline V gene are DFQATT and SNEGSKA (reference sequence). V was trimmed by 6 bases and J by 3 bases, leaving 15 bases between them. The CDR3 loop is CSAAGTPNYEQYF. As DNA, the CDR3 is TGCAGTGCGGCAGGGACCCCGAACTACGAGCAGTACTTC.

This clonotype was seen many times. This chain connects TRBV28 to TRBJ2-3, with D perhaps given as TRBD1 or TRBD2 (5 bases each). Trimming took off 5 bases at V and 2 bases at J, with 11 bases between the two ends. CDR1 is MDHEN, CDR2 SYDVKM, per germline. This CDR3 is 14 amino acids long. The CDR3 spells CASSPHGATDTQYF. CDR3 nucleotides: TGTGCCAGCAGTCCCCACGGGGCCACAGATACGCAGTATTTT.

This clonotype is medium-sized (0.01 to 0.1%). The rearrangement links TRBV7-6 to TRBJ2-3; TRBD2 matches 7 bases. Germline V lookup: CDR1 SGHVS, CDR2 FNYEAQ. The ends lost 5 bases at V and 6 bases at J; junction bases unmatched: 14. CDR3 length: 16 residues. CDR3 DNA sequence: TGTGCCAGCAGCCTACCGGGGGAGGGAGGGACGGATACGCAGTATTTT. This gives the protein CASSLPGEGGTDTQYF.

This clonotype was recorded a few times. The chain has TRBV13 and TRBJ1-2; maybe TRBD1 (5 bases). The CDR3 contains 15 residues. Germline V gene data show CDR1 as PRHDT and CDR2 as FYEKMQ (reference sequence). V dropped 0 bases and J dropped 5 bases, with 13 bases sitting between them. The CDR3 nucleotides are TGTGCCAGCAGCTTAGGCCTGCCAGGGCAGTATGGCTACACCTTC. Its translation: CASSLGLPGQYGYTF. Based on the CDR3 plus reference TRBV13 and TRBJ1-2, the full variable domain is AAGVIQSPRHLIKEKRETATLKCYPIPRHDTVYWYQQGPGQDPQFLISFYEKMQSDKGSIPDRFSAQQFSDYHSELNMSSLELGDSALYFCASSLGLPGQYGYTFGSGTRLTVV.

The rearrangement uses TRBV27 and TRBJ2-6; D is ambiguous. The length of the CDR3 is 16 residues. V shed 5 bases and J shed 0 bases, with 11 bases lying between them. The V gene's germline CDR1 is MNHEY and CDR2 SMNVEV (reference sequence). CDR3 sequence reads: CASSPRVGSGANVLTF. In DNA, the CDR3 is TGTGCCAGCAGTCCCCGTGTTGGCTCTGGGGCCAACGTCCTGACTTTC.

The rearrangement joins TRBV9 to TRBJ2-1, with TRBD2 as a possible D gene (7 bases). CDR3 length: 14 residues. Germline assignment: CDR1 SGDLS and CDR2 YYNGEE. V was trimmed by 0 bases and J by 6 bases, leaving 10 bases between them. The chain's CDR3 is CASSVVGGANEQFF. The CDR3 DNA follows: TGTGCCAGCAGCGTAGTTGGGGGGGCCAATGAGCAGTTCTTC.

There are a few counts of this clonotype. The chain is built from TRBV12-5 and TRBJ2-3; no clear D. V lost 2 bases and J 1 base, leaving 10 bases between the germline ends. CDR3 length: 15 residues. Looked up from germline, CDR1 is LGHNT and CDR2 is FRNRAP. The CDR3, as DNA: TGTGCTAGTGGTTTGATACGAGCTCGCACAGATACGCAGTATTTT. As protein: CASGLIRARTDTQYF.

This clonotype appeared many times. The chain links TRBV11-2 to TRBJ2-1; 8 nucleotides align to TRBD2. The length of the CDR3 is 14 residues. J gave up 3 bases and V 5 bases, and 3 bases lay outside the gene matches. Germline loops: CDR1 SGHAT, CDR2 FQNNGV. The CDR3 nucleotides are TGTGCCAGCAGCCTTAGCGGGAACTACAATGAGCAGTTCTTC. Translating it yields CASSLSGNYNEQFF.

In this sample, this clonotype turned up many times. The rearrangement links TRBV18 to TRBJ2-1; D is ambiguous. CDR1 is KGHSH and CDR2 is LQKENI in the germline V gene. V was pared by 2 bases and J by 2 bases, with 10 bases between. The CDR3 is made up of 15 amino acids. In nucleotides, the CDR3 is TGTGCCAGCTCACCAATCCAGGCCGCCTACAATGAGCAGTTCTTC. This encodes CASSPIQAAYNEQFF. Together with reference TRBV18 and TRBJ2-1, the CDR3 gives the full variable domain: NAGVMQNPRHLVRRRGQEARLRCSPMKGHSHVYWYRQLPEEGLKFMVYLQKENIIDESGMPKERFSAEFPKEGPSILRIQQVVRGDSAAYFCASSPIQAAYNEQFFGPGTRLTVL.

This clonotype was observed at least ten times. V and J are TRBV20-1 and TRBJ1-1; no reliable D call. V lost 6 bases and J lost 10, with 12 bases in between. CDR1 is DFQATT, CDR2 SNEGSKA, per germline (reference sequence). The CDR3 length is 10 residues. In nucleotides, the CDR3 is TGCAGTGCGCCTCGTAATGGAGCTTTCTTT. Its protein product is CSAPRNGAFF.

This clonotype was picked up a small number of times. V and J are TRBV18 and TRBJ1-5, with 8 bases aligning to TRBD1. Germline V lookup: CDR1 KGHSH, CDR2 LQKENI. Trimming took 2 bases from V and 0 from J; bases not matched to a gene: 9. The CDR3 consists of 18 residues. CDR3 sequence: CASSPIPGQAYSNQPQHF. Here the CDR3 DNA reads TGTGCCAGCTCACCAATCCCGGGACAGGCCTATAGCAATCAGCCCCAGCATTTT.

In its sample, this clonotype was seen many times. V is TRBV25-1 and J is TRBJ1-1; 9 bases match TRBD1. CDR3 size: 13 residues. Germline values: CDR1 MGHDK, CDR2 SYGVNS. After removal of 4 bases from V and 8 bases from J, the junction contained 5 bases not matched to a gene. CDR3 bases: TGTGCCAGCAGTGGCGGGACAGGGAGGGAAGCTTTCTTT. It encodes CASSGGTGREAFF. Together with reference TRBV25-1 and TRBJ1-1, the CDR3 gives the full variable domain: EADIYQTPRYLVIGTGKKITLECSQTMGHDKMYWYQQDPGMELHLIHYSYGVNSTEKGDLSSESTVSRIRTEHFPLTLESARPSHTSQYLCASSGGTGREAFFGQGTRLTVV.

This clonotype has ten or more counts. The chain employs TRBV5-1 and TRBJ2-3; 9 bases are a match to TRBD1. With V trimmed by 5 bases and J by 2 bases, 6 bases remained unmatched. Germline-derived CDR1 and CDR2 are SGHRS and YFSETQ. The CDR3 contains 15 residues. The CDR3 region has the DNA TGCGCCAGCAGACTTAGGACAGGGGCCACAGATACGCAGTATTTT. It translates to CASRLRTGATDTQYF.

This clonotype has a count of ten or more. The chain links TRBV3-1 to TRBJ1-4; possibly TRBD1 for D (5 bases). Per the germline V gene, CDR1 is LGHDT and CDR2 is YNNKEL (reference sequence). V was shortened by 5 bases and J by 7 bases, with 17 bases between the two germline ends. This CDR3 comprises 15 residues. The CDR3 DNA is TGTGCCAGCAGCAATATCCCGGGGGACGGTGAAAAACTGTTTTTT. It is translated as CASSNIPGDGEKLFF.

This clonotype is termed medium-sized. This chain joins TRBV11-2 and TRBJ2-7; unclear D gene. This CDR3 region has 10 residues. The germline V and J ends were trimmed by 5 bases and 2 bases, with 1 base remaining between them. The germline V gene has CDR1 SGHAT and CDR2 FQNNGV. CDR3 residues: CASSTYEQYF. CDR3 DNA: TGTGCCAGCAGCACCTACGAGCAGTACTTC.

This clonotype was seen a few times. The chain uses TRBV18 and TRBJ2-1; 8 bases line up with TRBD2. V trimming: 0 bases; J trimming: 8 bases; junction bases outside the gene matches: 6. Germline V gene lookup returns CDR1 KGHSH and CDR2 LQKENI. CDR3 length: 15 residues. CDR3 in DNA: TGTGCCAGCTCACCACCAGGCGGGAGGAAGTATGAGCAGTTCTTC. Translation: CASSPPGGRKYEQFF. Full variable domain (remainder filled in from reference TRBV18 and TRBJ2-1): NAGVMQNPRHLVRRRGQEARLRCSPMKGHSHVYWYRQLPEEGLKFMVYLQKENIIDESGMPKERFSAEFPKEGPSILRIQQVVRGDSAAYFCASSPPGGRKYEQFFGPGTRLTVL.

This clonotype has just a few counts. CDR3 nucleotides: TGTGCCAGCAGACGCACTGGGGGGACAGATAATGGCTACACCTTC. It codes for CASRRTGGTDNGYTF. The rearrangement joins TRBV6-5 to TRBJ1-2, with TRBD1 matching over 7 bases. J lost 6 bases, V lost 6 bases, and 13 bases had no gene match. There are 15 residues in the CDR3. Germline V gene lookup returns CDR1 MNHEY and CDR2 SVGAGI.

The table lists this clonotype with many counts. The chain combines TRBV14 with TRBJ1-3; D not certain. The germline V and J ends were trimmed by 0 bases and 2 bases, with 8 bases remaining between them. From germline, CDR1 is SGHDN and CDR2 FVKESK. The CDR3 consists of 15 residues. The CDR3 bases are TGTGCCAGCAGCCAAGATCACATACCTGGAAACACCATATATTTT. This gives the protein CASSQDHIPGNTIYF.

This clonotype was counted at least ten times. The chain couples TRBV11-2 to TRBJ1-2, with D possibly TRBD1 on 5 matching bases. The CDR3 totals 11 residues. The germline V and J ends were trimmed by 6 bases and 8 bases, with 10 bases remaining between them. Per germline, CDR1 SGHAT and CDR2 FQNNGV. The CDR3, as DNA: TGTGCCAGCAGGCAGACAGTCGGCTACACCTTC. It yields the protein CASRQTVGYTF.

The gene calls are TRBV28 and TRBJ2-5; 13 nucleotides agree with TRBD2. V shed 5 bases, J shed 3 bases, and the junction held 15 bases outside the gene matches. The CDR3 extends over 19 amino acids. Germline values: CDR1 MDHEN, CDR2 SYDVKM. Written as DNA, the CDR3 is TGTGCCAGCAGTCATGGACTAGCGGGAGTATCGACAAGAAAAGAGACCCAGTACTTC. Translation: CASSHGLAGVSTRKETQYF.

CDR3 nucleotide sequence: TGCGCCAGCAGCTCCCGGACAGCAACTAATGAAAAACTGTTTTTT. Translating it yields CASSSRTATNEKLFF. V and J are TRBV5-1 and TRBJ1-4, with D possibly being TRBD1 (6 bases). CDR1 is SGHRS, CDR2 YFSETQ, per germline. The V end lost 3 bases, the J end lost 0 bases, and 9 bases lay between the germline ends. The CDR3 is 15 amino acids.

This clonotype was picked up many times. The rearrangement uses TRBV6-1 and TRBJ1-5; D gene unclear. From germline, CDR1 is MNHNS and CDR2 SASEGT. The CDR3 runs to 15 residues. Trimming shortened V by 1 base and J by 6 bases, and 13 bases separated the two germline ends. The CDR3 loop reads CASSEGPSLSQPQHF. CDR3 DNA sequence: TGTGCCAGCAGTGAAGGCCCCAGCTTGAGTCAGCCCCAGCATTTT.

At least ten counts were recorded for this clonotype. This sequence joins TRBV24-1 and TRBJ2-1; 9 bases are a match to TRBD1. Germline V lookup: CDR1 KGHDR, CDR2 SFDVKD. The CDR3 is 15 residues long. V lost 0 bases and J lost 4; bases outside the gene matches: 0. The CDR3 spells CATSDLGTGYNEQFF. The CDR3 coding sequence is TGTGCCACCAGTGATTTGGGGACAGGGTACAATGAGCAGTTCTTC.

Only a few counts were recorded for this clonotype. This chain connects TRBV12-3 or TRBV12-4 to TRBJ2-2; the D gene could be TRBD1 or TRBD2 (5 bases each). This CDR3 spans 14 amino acids. The V end lost 8 bases, the J end lost 1 base, and 11 bases lay between the germline ends. CDR3 in amino acids: CASLGTKNTGELFF. CDR3 coding DNA: TGTGCCAGCCTAGGGACGAAGAACACCGGGGAGCTGTTTTTT.